This T cell receptor (beta chain) emerged from a study of CD8+CD57+ T cells in acquired aplastic anemia. The study's findings and limits: Between patients and controls, over 25 CD8+ CDR3 sequences were found in common.

This clonotype was observed many times. The antigen remains unidentified. Profiling of TCR beta VDJ combinations and CDR3 sequences used genomic DNA as template. TCRdb re-called the reads through MiXCR, storing one row per CDR3 protein. The table shows some 210,000 distinct CDR3 sequences, with 61% occurring only once. The sequence came from a human donor in good health. Sequencing used sorted CD4+, CD8+, or CD8+CD57+ T cells (not recorded which) from PBMCs.

CDR3 DNA sequence: TGTGCCAGCAGTTACTCGATCTCGGGGGACACTGAAGCTTTCTTT. Translating gives CASSYSISGDTEAFF. The chain couples TRBV6-5 to TRBJ1-1; maybe TRBD1 (5 bases). The CDR3 has 15 amino acids. From germline, CDR1 is MNHEY and CDR2 SVGAGI. Deletions cut 0 bases from V and 3 bases from J, with 11 bases between.